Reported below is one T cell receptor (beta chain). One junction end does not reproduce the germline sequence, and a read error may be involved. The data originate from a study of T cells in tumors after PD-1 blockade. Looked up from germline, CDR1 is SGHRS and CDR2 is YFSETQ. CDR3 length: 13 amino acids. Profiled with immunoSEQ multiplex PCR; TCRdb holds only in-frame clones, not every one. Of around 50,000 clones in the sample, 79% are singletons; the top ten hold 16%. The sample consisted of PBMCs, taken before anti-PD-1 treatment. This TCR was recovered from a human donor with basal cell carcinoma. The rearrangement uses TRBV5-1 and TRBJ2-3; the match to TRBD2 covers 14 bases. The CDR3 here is CASSQRTSGGRDF. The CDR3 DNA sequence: TGCGCCAGCAGCCAAAGGACTAGCGGGGGGCGCGATTTT.